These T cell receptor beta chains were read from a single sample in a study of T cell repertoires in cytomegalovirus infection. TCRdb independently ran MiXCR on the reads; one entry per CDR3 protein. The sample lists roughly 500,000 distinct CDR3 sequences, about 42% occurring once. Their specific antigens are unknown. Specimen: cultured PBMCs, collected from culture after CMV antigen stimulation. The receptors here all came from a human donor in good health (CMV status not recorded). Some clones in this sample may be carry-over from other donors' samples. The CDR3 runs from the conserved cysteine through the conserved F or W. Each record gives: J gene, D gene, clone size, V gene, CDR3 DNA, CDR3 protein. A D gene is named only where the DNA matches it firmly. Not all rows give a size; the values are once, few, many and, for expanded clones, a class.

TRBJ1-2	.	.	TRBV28	TGTGCCAGCAGTTTAGAAAGCGGGGCGGGGGGCTACACCTTC	CASSLESGAGGYTF
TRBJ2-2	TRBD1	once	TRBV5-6	TGTGCCAGCAGCCCCCGGGACAGGGGGAACACCGGGGAGCTGTTTTTT	CASSPRDRGNTGELFF
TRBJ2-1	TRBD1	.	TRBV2	TGTGCCAGCAGTGTTGAGACAGGGTCCAATGAGCAGTTCTTC	CASSVETGSNEQFF
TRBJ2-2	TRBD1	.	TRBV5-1	TGCGCCAGCAGCCCGGTCGACAGGGGGAACACCGGGGAGCTGTTTTTT	CASSPVDRGNTGELFF
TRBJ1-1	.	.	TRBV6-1	TGTGCCAGCAGGGGGATGGCCGACACTGAAGCTTTCTTT	CASRGMADTEAFF
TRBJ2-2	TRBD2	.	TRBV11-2	TGTGCCAGCAGCCAGCGGGGGGGCCTAGACACCGGGGAGCTGTTTTTT	CASSQRGGLDTGELFF
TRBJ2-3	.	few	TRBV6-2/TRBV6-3	TGTGCCAGCAGTTACTTCGGAGATACGCAGTATTTT	CASSYFGDTQYF
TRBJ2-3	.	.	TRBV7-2	TGTGCCAGCAGCTCGTCCACGTGGAACACAGATACGCAGTATTTT	CASSSSTWNTDTQYF
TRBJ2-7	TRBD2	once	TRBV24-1	TGTGCCACCTACGTAGGTCTAGCGGGAGCGCGGGAGCAGTACTTC	CATYVGLAGAREQYF
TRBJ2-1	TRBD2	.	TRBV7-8	TGTGCCAGCAGCTTAGTTCGGGCGGGAGGGGCAGAGCAGTTCTTC	CASSLVRAGGAEQFF
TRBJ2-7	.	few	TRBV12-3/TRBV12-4	TGTGCCAGCAGACCGACAGGTCAGTACGAGCAGTACTTC	CASRPTGQYEQYF
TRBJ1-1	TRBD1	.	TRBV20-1	TGCAGTGCTCCGACAGGGAGGTTGCCTGAAGCTTTCTTT	CSAPTGRLPEAFF
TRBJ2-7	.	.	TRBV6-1	TGTGCCAGCAGTTACCAGGGCCACTCCTACGAGCAGTACTTC	CASSYQGHSYEQYF
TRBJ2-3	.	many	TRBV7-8	TGTGCCAGCAGCCCAGGACTACAAGATACGCAGTATTTT	CASSPGLQDTQYF
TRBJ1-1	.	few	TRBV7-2	TGTGCCAGCAGTCTCTGGGGGGCTGAAGCTTTCTTT	CASSLWGAEAFF
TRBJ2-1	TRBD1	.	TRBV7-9	TGTGCCAGCAGCCAGCCGGGACAGGGGCGTGATGAGCAGTTCTTC	CASSQPGQGRDEQFF
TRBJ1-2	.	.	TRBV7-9	TGTGCCAGCAGCGTAGGGAATTCCTATGGCTACACCTTC	CASSVGNSYGYTF
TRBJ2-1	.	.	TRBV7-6	TGTGCCAGCTTGACTGACTACAATGAGCAGTTCTTC	CASLTDYNEQFF
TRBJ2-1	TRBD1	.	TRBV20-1	TGCAGTGTCCGGACAGGGGGGGTCTACAATGAGCAGTTCTTC	CSVRTGGVYNEQFF
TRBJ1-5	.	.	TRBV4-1	TGCGCCAGCAGCCAAGATCTTGATCAGCCCCAGCATTTT	CASSQDLDQPQHF
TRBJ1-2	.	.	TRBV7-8	TGTGCCAGCAGCCCCAACCGTAGACAGGTTAACTATGGCTACACCTTC	CASSPNRRQVNYGYTF
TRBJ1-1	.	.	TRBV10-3	TGTGCCATCAGCGGACCCACCGGGACGCAGCATTTGAACACTGAAGCTTTCTTT	CAISGPTGTQHLNTEAFF